These 7 T cell receptor beta chains share one sample of origin, sequenced in a study of control samples from healthy donors and cancer patients (dated by TCRdb to about 2020). The library came from the immunoSEQ multiplex PCR assay. TCRdb took this table from immuneACCESS and kept in-frame rearrangements with V and J called. Such tables lack part of the clones; where checked against another copy, unresolved V genes explain under half of the gap, and the rest is unexplained. This sample comprises tens of thousands of clones, around 93% of them detected only once. Approximately 0.95% of the sample goes to the ten largest clones. The material sequenced was PBMCs. The receptor set was obtained from a man aged 30 to 39 with colorectal cancer.

The chain recombines TRBV5-1 with TRBJ2-1; 13 positions match TRBD2. The germline CDR1 and CDR2 sequences are SGHRS and YFSETQ. V lost 4 bases to trimming and J lost 7 bases; unmatched junction nucleotides: 5. CDR3 size: 15 residues. CDR3 bases: TGCGCCAGCAGCCTGGGACTAGCGGGGATGAATGAGCAGTTCTTC. It specifies CASSLGLAGMNEQFF.

The table lists this clone with a count of one. The chain employs TRBV5-4 and TRBJ1-1, with D uncertain. Trimming took 4 bases from V and 4 from J, leaving 14 bases between them. This CDR3 has 14 amino acids. Germline CDR1 and CDR2: SGHNT and YYREEE (reference sequence). CDR3 residues: CASSPLGYSTEAFF. Here the CDR3 DNA reads TGTGCCAGCAGCCCGCTGGGGTATTCCACTGAAGCTTTCTTT.

The count of this clone is one. V usage is TRBV6-1 and J usage is TRBJ1-2; D unresolved. The V gene's germline CDR1 is MNHNS and CDR2 SASEGT. The CDR3 consists of 16 residues. V was pared by 2 bases and J by 2 bases, with 15 bases between. Written as DNA, the CDR3 is TGTGCCAGCAGTGAAATCTTCGGCAGCAACAACTATGGCTACACCTTC. This gives the protein CASSEIFGSNNYGYTF.

The V and J genes are TRBV7-2 and TRBJ2-3, with 8 nucleotides matching TRBD1. The V and J ends lost 8 bases and 0 bases, in that order; junction bases with no gene match: 7. CDR1 is SGHTA and CDR2 is FQGNSA in the germline V gene. The CDR3 length is 15 residues. CDR3 in DNA: TGTGCCAGCTGTTTACGGGACAGGAGCACAGATACGCAGTATTTT. It specifies CASCLRDRSTDTQYF.

V usage is TRBV25-1 and J usage is TRBJ1-4, with 11 nucleotides matching TRBD1. Trimming cost V 5 bases and J 6 bases; bases outside gene matches: 5. Germline assignment: CDR1 MGHDK and CDR2 SYGVNS. The CDR3 has 15 residues. This CDR3 reads CASSPRTGGYEKLFF. CDR3 bases: TGTGCCAGCAGTCCGCGGACAGGGGGCTATGAAAAACTGTTTTTT.

The count of this clone is one. The chain uses TRBV12-3 or TRBV12-4 and TRBJ1-6; D gene ambiguous. With 6 bases removed from V and 9 bases from J, the gap between germline ends came to 12 bases. This CDR3 region has 13 residues. The CDR3 DNA follows: TGTGCCAGCAGCACGTCCGGTGGTTCACCCCTCCACTTT. It encodes CASSTSGGSPLHF.

In its sample, this clone was seen once. The chain is built from TRBV6-2 or TRBV6-3 and TRBJ2-1; 10 nucleotides align to TRBD2. CDR1 and CDR2 from the germline V gene are MNHEY and SVGEGT. V lost 5 bases, J lost 3 bases, and 4 bases stayed unmatched. The CDR3 runs 15 residues. This CDR3 is CASSMTSGYYNEQFF. CDR3 DNA sequence: TGTGCCAGCAGTATGACTAGCGGGTACTACAATGAGCAGTTCTTC.